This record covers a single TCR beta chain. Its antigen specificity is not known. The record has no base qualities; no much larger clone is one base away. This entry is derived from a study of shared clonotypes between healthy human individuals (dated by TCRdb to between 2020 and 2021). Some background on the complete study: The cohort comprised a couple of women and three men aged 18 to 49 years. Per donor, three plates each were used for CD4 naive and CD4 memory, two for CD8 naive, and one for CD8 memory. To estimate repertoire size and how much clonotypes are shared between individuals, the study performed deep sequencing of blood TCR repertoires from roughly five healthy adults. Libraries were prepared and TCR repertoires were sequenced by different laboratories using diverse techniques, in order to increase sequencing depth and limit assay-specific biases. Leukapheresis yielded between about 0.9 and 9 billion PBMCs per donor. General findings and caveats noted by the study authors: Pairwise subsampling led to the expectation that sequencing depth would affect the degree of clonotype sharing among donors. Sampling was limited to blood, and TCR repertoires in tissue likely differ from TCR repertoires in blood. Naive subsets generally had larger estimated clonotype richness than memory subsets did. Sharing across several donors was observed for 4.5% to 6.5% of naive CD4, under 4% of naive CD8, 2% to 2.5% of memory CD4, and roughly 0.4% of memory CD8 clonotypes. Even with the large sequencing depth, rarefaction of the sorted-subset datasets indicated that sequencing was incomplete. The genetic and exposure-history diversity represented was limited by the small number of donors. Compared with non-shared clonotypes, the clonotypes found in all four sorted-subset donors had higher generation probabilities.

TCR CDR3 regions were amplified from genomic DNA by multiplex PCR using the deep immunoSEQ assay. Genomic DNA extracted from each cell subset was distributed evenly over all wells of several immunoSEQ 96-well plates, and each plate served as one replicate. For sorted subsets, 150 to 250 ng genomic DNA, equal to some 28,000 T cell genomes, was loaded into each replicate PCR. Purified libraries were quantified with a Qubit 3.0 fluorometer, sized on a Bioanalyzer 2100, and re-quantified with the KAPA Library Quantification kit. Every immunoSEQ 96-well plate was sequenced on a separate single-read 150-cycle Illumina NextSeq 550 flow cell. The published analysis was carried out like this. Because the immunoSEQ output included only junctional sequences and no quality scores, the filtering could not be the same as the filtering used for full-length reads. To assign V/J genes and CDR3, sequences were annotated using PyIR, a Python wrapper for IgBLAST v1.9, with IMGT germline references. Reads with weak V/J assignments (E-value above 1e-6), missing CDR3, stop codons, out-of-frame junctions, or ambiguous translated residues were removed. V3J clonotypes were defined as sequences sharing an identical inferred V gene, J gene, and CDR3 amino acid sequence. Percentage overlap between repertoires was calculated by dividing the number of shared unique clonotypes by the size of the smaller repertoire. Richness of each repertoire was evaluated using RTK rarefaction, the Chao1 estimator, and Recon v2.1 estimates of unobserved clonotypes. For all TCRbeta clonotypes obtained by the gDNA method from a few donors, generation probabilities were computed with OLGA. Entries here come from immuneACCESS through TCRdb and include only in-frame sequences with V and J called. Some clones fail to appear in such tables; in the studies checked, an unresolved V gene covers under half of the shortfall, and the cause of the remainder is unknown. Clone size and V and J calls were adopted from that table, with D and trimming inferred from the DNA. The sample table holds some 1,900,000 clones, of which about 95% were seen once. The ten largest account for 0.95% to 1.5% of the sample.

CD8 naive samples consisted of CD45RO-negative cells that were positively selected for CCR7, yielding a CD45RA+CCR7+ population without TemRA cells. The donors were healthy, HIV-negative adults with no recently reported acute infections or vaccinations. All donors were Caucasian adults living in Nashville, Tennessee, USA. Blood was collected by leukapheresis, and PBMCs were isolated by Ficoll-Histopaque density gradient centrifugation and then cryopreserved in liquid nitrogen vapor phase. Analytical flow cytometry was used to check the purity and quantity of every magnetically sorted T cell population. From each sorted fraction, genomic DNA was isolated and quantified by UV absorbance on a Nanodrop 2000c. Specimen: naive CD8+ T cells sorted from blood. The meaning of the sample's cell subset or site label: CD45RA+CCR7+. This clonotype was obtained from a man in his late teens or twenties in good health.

Read as DNA, the sequence is TGTGCCAGCAGTTCCCGGACCCGGGGTAACTATGGCTACACCTTC. This translates into CASSSRTRGNYGYTF. Recombination joined TRBV27 with TRBJ1-2; no D segment can be confidently identified. The junction carries 13 bases between V and J, which are trimmed by 4 bases and 1 base respectively. The CDR3 sequence holds 15 residues, the cysteine and phenylalanine included. Only the CDR3 part of the read is kept: 45 bases, read in frame from the first base. The germline V gene (reference sequence) yields MNHEY for CDR1 and SMNVEV for CDR2.